One sample yielded the 12 T cell receptor beta chains listed below, sequenced in a study of cytomegalovirus exposure and HLA in healthy donors. The study ran its PCR with 60 Vbeta and 13 Jbeta primers. The method was immunoSEQ multiplex PCR; TCRdb's version includes in-frame clones alone and lacks a portion of them. The table shows roughly 95,000 clones, with 70% to 85% occurring only once. Sequenced input: PBMCs. Every receptor here comes from a man aged 30 to 45 in good health and CMV-seropositive.

The chain carries TRBV5-6 and TRBJ2-5, with TRBD2 matching over 11 bases. Germline-derived CDR1 and CDR2 are SGHDT and YYEEEE. The CDR3 runs 16 residues. Trimming took 3 bases from V and 1 from J; bases not matched to a gene: 5. CDR3 amino acids: CASSSSGTSGQETQYF. The CDR3 DNA is TGTGCCAGCAGCTCGTCCGGGACTAGCGGCCAAGAGACCCAGTACTTC. The complete variable domain, with remaining parts taken from reference TRBV5-6 and TRBJ2-5, reads DAGVTQSPTHLIKTRGQQVTLRCSPKSGHDTVSWYQQALGQGPQFIFQYYEEEERQRGNFPDRFSGHQFPNYSSELNVNALLLGDSALYLCASSSSGTSGQETQYFGPGTRLLVL.

The CDR3 is CASSFGGVKEAFF. The CDR3 DNA is TGCGCCAGCAGCTTTGGCGGTGTTAAGGAAGCTTTCTTT. The chain combines TRBV5-1 with TRBJ1-1; D is ambiguous. Trimming took off 2 bases at V and 8 bases at J, with 13 bases between the two ends. The CDR3 consists of 13 residues. The germline gives CDR1 SGHRS, CDR2 YFSETQ.

This chain connects TRBV10-3 to TRBJ1-5; the match to TRBD1 covers 10 bases. The V segment lost 10 bases and the J segment 4 bases; nucleotides outside the gene matches: 7. The germline gives CDR1 ENHRY, CDR2 SYGVKD. The CDR3 extends over 14 amino acids. The CDR3 DNA sequence: TGTGCCAACCGCCGGGACAGGGGAAATCAGCCCCAGCATTTT. As protein: CANRRDRGNQPQHF.

The chain uses TRBV7-3 and TRBJ2-3; a weak D match, TRBD1 (6 bases). The V and J ends lost 4 bases and 4 bases respectively, with 12 bases between them. Germline-derived CDR1 and CDR2 are SGHTA and FQGTGA. The length of the CDR3 is 14 residues. The CDR3 nucleotides read TGTGCCAGCAGCTACCTAGGGACACCAGATACGCAGTATTTT. This translates into CASSYLGTPDTQYF.

This clone was seen a few times. This chain joins TRBV9 and TRBJ1-2; D is uncertain. The V end lost 0 bases, the J end lost 5 bases, and 14 bases lay between the germline ends. Germline CDR1 and CDR2: SGDLS and YYNGEE. This CDR3 is built from 15 residues. The CDR3 DNA sequence: TGTGCCAGCAGCGTAGCTATGGAGGTCGGGTATGGCTACACCTTC. It is translated as CASSVAMEVGYGYTF.

This clone was seen only once. The CDR3, as DNA: TGTGCCAGCAGCTTCCCCCTCGGGGAAGCTTTCTTT. Amino acids: CASSFPLGEAFF. The chain carries TRBV7-9 and TRBJ1-1; D gene ambiguous. The CDR3 spans 12 residues. Germline values: CDR1 SEHNR, CDR2 FQNEAQ (reference sequence). V was cut by 3 bases and J by 8 bases, with 10 bases left in between.

The rearrangement joins TRBV2 to TRBJ1-1; TRBD1 might be the D (5 bases). Germline CDR1 is SNHLY and CDR2 is FYNNEI. Between the trimmed V and J ends, which lost 3 bases and 5 bases, there was a span of 16 bases. The CDR3 covers 15 residues. CDR3 loop: CASSDSEGVGTEAFF. The CDR3 DNA reads as TGTGCCAGCAGTGATTCAGAAGGGGTAGGGACTGAAGCTTTCTTT.

The J gene is TRBJ2-1, the V gene TRBV9; a possible D gene is TRBD1 (6 bases). Germline CDR1 SGDLS, CDR2 YYNGEE. Trimming took 6 bases from V and 9 from J, leaving 22 bases between them. The CDR3 is made up of 15 amino acids. CDR3 region: CASTPTGEKSGEQFF. CDR3 bases: TGTGCCAGCACCCCGACAGGAGAAAAGAGTGGTGAGCAGTTCTTC.

The V and J genes are TRBV18 and TRBJ2-1, with 10 positions matching TRBD2. Germline CDR1 and CDR2: KGHSH and LQKENI. V was clipped by 3 bases and J by 2 bases; unmatched bases: 4. The CDR3 spans 16 residues. The CDR3 nucleotides read TGTGCCAGCTCACCCGTGACTAGCGGGCCCTACAATGAGCAGTTCTTC. Protein: CASSPVTSGPYNEQFF.

At least ten counts were recorded for this clone. The gene calls are TRBV5-1 and TRBJ2-2; 9 bases fit TRBD2. The CDR3 sequence is 16 residues long. V trimming: 1 base; J trimming: 4 bases; junction bases outside the gene matches: 5. Germline V gene sequence: CDR1 SGHRS, CDR2 YFSETQ. Written as DNA, the CDR3 is TGCGCCAGCAGCTTGATTAGCGGGGGCCTCACCGGGGAGCTGTTTTTT. Residues: CASSLISGGLTGELFF.

The chain combines TRBV28 with TRBJ2-1, with D maybe TRBD1 (6 bases). The ends were cut back, 5 bases at V and 2 bases at J, with 16 bases in the middle. Germline loops: CDR1 MDHEN, CDR2 SYDVKM. The CDR3 has 16 amino acids. The CDR3 DNA reads as TGTGCCAGCAGTACCCCCGGATCAGGGGCCTACAATGAGCAGTTCTTC. Translating gives CASSTPGSGAYNEQFF. Variable domain in full (rest from reference TRBV28 and TRBJ2-1): DVKVTQSSRYLVKRTGEKVFLECVQDMDHENMFWYRQDPGLGLRLIYFSYDVKMKEKGDIPEGYSVSREKKERFSLILESASTNQTSMYLCASSTPGSGAYNEQFFGPGTRLTVL.

The chain uses TRBV4-2 and TRBJ2-5, with 11 bases fitting TRBD2. The trim removed 4 bases at V and 4 bases at J, leaving 20 bases unmatched. The CDR3 runs to 20 residues. CDR1 LGHNA and CDR2 YNFKEQ come from the germline V gene. The CDR3 region is CASSLHNREGLAGGRETQYF. The CDR3 DNA follows: TGTGCCAGCAGCCTACACAATCGCGAGGGGCTAGCGGGGGGACGAGAGACCCAGTACTTC.